This T cell receptor beta chain comes out of a study of identical twins (dated by TCRdb to about 2016). Study-level background: To test whether fetal clonotypes persist, the study used deep sequencing on TCR alpha and beta repertoires from monozygotic twins, unrelated adults of various ages, and cord blood. To rule out contamination, replicate twin experiments were performed at different times with different library preparation protocols.

Every donor in the study was a healthy Caucasian. Three pairs of female monozygotic twins, all aged roughly 18 to 30 years, made up the twin cohort. Using Miltenyi CD45RO+ enrichment and human naive T-cell isolation kits, memory (CD45RO+) and naive T cells were isolated from PBMC. From its cysteine to its phenylalanine, the CDR3 spans 16 amino acids. Just CDR3 DNA is preserved here, 48 bases in frame from base 1. V loses 1 base of germline sequence and J loses 0 bases, and the interval between the two ends is 10 bases. According to the germline V gene, CDR1 reads MDHEN and CDR2 reads SYDVKM. This clonotype was seen more than once but under ten times. Its antigen has not been determined. Within one base of it there is no much larger clone, and no base qualities were kept. Points the paper makes about the study in general: Zero-insertion analyses could be partly confounded by invariant T cells such as MAIT and iNKT, though diverse VJ usage argued against such confounding for most clonotypes. Because the same donors could not be followed over many years, conclusions were based on cross-sectional statistical analysis. Recombination models systematically underestimated out-of-frame TCR alpha sharing in monozygotic twins but agreed with sharing between unrelated individuals. Excess twin sharing in beta out-of-frame sequences was weaker because fewer shared sequences lowered the signal-to-noise ratio. Compared with coincidental sharing between unrelated individuals, out-of-frame TCR alpha sequences shared between twins had an excess of sequences with low generation probability. Abundant cord blood beta clonotypes had fewer insertions, young adult naive repertoires showed a similar but weaker trend, and memory repertoires showed no such trend.

The library was prepared using 5' RACE. Sequencing relied on an Illumina HiSeq 2000. A universal primer binding site was introduced by template switching, and a unique molecular identifier was present in the final cDNA, enabling accurate counting of TCR cDNA molecules. First-strand cDNA for TCR alpha and beta chains was synthesized from specific primers in the conserved constant-segment region. To control for contamination, every cDNA library was double barcoded, receiving both a SMART-Mk sample barcode and Illumina barcodes. TruSeq adapter sequences along with Illumina sample barcodes were introduced in two successive PCR steps. TCR alpha and beta cDNA libraries were sequenced on the Illumina HiSeq platform with custom primers. Under the source paper's analysis protocol: Raw reads were processed with MiGEC to extract unique molecular identifiers, and MiXCR was used to determine CDR3 positions. Recombination models were inferred per individual with the repgenHMM and IGoR tools using an EM algorithm. The tcR package in R was used for shared clonotype analysis, with sharing normalized by the product of cloneset sizes. To study raw recombination free of thymic and clonal selection effects, out-of-frame nonproductive sequences were analyzed. TCRdb reanalyzed the raw reads on its own, using fastp at Q25 for trimming and MiXCR for clone calling, and kept in-frame beta chains. CDR3 protein sequences are deduplicated, and each keeps its most common genes and DNA. The V and J calls reflect TCRdb's pipeline rather than the authors' work. The sample table shows 250,000 or so distinct CDR3 sequences, and roughly 13% are seen once. About 4.1% of the sample is taken by the ten largest.

This sample also appeared in a second study, on yellow fever vaccine responses in identical twins. As that second study puts it: The T cell response to vaccination in identical twins was reported by the authors to appear partly convergent and partly personalized. Focusing on identical twins, the study followed the T cell clones that responded to the vaccine, and did so with precision.

Material for sequencing was memory (CD45RO+) T cells sorted from blood. In the paper's terms, the cell subset or site label means: CD45RO+ enriched T cells. Recombination joined TRBV28 with TRBJ1-5, with no confident D gene call. This TCR came from a woman under 30 in good health. The DNA sequence follows: TGTGCCAGCAGTTTATTACGGCGTTATAGCAATCAGCCCCAGCATTTT. The encoded protein is CASSLLRRYSNQPQHF.